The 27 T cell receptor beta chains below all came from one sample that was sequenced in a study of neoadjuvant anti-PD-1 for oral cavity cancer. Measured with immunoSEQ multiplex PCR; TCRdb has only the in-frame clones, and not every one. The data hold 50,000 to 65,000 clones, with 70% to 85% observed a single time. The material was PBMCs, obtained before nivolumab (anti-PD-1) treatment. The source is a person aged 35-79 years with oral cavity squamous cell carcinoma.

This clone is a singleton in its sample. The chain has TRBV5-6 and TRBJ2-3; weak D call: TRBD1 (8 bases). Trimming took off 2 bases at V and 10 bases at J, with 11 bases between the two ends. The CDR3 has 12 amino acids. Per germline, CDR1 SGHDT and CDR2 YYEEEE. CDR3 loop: CASSFTGGAQYF. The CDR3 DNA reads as TGTGCCAGCAGCTTCACAGGGGGGGCGCAGTATTTT.

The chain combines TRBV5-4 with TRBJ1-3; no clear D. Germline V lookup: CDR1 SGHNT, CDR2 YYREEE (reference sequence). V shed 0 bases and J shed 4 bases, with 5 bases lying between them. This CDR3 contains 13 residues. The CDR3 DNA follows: TGTGCCAGCAGCTTGGCCGGCGGAAACACCATATATTTT. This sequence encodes CASSLAGGNTIYF.

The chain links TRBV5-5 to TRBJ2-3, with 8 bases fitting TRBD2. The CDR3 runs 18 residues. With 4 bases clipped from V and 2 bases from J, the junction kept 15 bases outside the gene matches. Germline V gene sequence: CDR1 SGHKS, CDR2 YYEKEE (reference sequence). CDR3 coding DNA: TGTGCCAGCAGCCCCAGGGGACTAGTAACCCTTTTCACAGATACGCAGTATTTT. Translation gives CASSPRGLVTLFTDTQYF.

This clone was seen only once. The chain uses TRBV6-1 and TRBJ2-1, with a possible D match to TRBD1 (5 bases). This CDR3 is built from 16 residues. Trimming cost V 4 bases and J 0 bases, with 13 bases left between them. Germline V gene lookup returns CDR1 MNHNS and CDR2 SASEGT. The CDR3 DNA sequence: TGTGCCAGCAGTGCGATGGGGCCCCGCTCCTACAATGAGCAGTTCTTC. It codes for CASSAMGPRSYNEQFF.

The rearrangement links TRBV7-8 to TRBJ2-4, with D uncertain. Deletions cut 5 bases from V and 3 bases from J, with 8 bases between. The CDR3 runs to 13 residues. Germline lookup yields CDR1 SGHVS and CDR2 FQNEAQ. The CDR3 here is CASSPLGKNIQYF. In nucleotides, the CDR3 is TGTGCCAGCAGCCCACTTGGCAAAAACATTCAGTACTTC.

The CDR3 is CASSESSWDSYEQYF. For the CDR3, the DNA is TGCGCCAGCAGTGAGTCGTCGTGGGACTCCTACGAGCAGTACTTC. The chain combines TRBV10-1 with TRBJ2-7, with unresolved D. Trimming removed 0 bases from V and 0 bases from J, with 9 bases in between. CDR1 is WNHNN, CDR2 SYGVQD, per germline (reference sequence). The CDR3 is 15 amino acids.

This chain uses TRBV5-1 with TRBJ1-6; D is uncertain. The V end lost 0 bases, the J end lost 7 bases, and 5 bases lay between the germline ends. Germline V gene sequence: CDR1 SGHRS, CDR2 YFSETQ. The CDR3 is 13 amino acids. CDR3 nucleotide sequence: TGCGCCAGCAGCTTGGTAGGGAATTCACCCCTCCACTTT. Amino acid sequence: CASSLVGNSPLHF.

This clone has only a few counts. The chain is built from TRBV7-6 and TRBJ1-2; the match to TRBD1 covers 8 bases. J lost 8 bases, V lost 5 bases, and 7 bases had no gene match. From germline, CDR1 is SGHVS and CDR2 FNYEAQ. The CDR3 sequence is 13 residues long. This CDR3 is CASSHLTGVGYTF. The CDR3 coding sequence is TGTGCCAGCAGCCACCTGACAGGGGTCGGCTACACCTTC.

The CDR3 DNA follows: TGTGCCAGCTCACCACCCCCTTTCAACACTGAAGCTTTCTTT. It is translated as CASSPPPFNTEAFF. This sequence joins TRBV18 and TRBJ1-1, with D unresolved. The CDR3 runs 14 residues. Trimming took 0 bases from V and 2 from J, leaving 7 bases between them. The germline gives CDR1 KGHSH, CDR2 LQKENI.

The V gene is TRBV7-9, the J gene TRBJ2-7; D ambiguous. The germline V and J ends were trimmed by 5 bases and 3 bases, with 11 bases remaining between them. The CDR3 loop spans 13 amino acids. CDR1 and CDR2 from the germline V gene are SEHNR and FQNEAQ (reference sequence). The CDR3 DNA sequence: TGTGCCAGCAGCCCCGGCAGGTACTACGAGCAGTACTTC. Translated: CASSPGRYYEQYF.

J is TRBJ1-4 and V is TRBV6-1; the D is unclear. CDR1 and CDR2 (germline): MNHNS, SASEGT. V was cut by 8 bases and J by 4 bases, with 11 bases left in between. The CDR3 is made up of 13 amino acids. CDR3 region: CASGSQLNEKLFF. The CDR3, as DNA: TGTGCCAGCGGCAGCCAACTTAATGAAAAACTGTTTTTT.

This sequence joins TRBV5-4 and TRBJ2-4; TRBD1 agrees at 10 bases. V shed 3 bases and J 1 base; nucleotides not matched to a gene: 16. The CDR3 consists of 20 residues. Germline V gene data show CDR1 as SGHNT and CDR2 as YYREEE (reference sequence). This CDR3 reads CASSYMTGTGVLGAKNIQYF. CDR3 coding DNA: TGTGCCAGCAGCTATATGACCGGGACAGGGGTTTTAGGTGCCAAAAACATTCAGTACTTC. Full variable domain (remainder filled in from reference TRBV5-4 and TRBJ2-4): ETGVTQSPTHLIKTRGQQVTLRCSSQSGHNTVSWYQQALGQGPQFIFQYYREEENGRGNFPPRFSGLQFPNYSSELNVNALELDDSALYLCASSYMTGTGVLGAKNIQYFGAGTRLSVL.

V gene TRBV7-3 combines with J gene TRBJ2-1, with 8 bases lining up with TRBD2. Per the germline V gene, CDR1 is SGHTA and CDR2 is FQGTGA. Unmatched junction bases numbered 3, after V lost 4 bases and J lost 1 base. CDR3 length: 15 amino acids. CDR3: CASSSGLASYNEQFF. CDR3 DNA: TGTGCCAGCAGCTCCGGACTAGCATCCTACAATGAGCAGTTCTTC.

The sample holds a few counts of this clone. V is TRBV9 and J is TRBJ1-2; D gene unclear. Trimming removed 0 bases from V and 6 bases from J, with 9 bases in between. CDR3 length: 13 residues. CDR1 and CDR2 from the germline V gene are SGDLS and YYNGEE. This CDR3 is CASSVGGPNGYTF. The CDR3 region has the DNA TGTGCCAGCAGCGTAGGAGGGCCTAATGGCTACACCTTC.

CDR3 sequence reads: CASSEQSDTQYF. CDR3 nucleotides: TGTGCCAGTAGCGAGCAGTCCGATACGCAGTATTTT. The chain employs TRBV19 and TRBJ2-3, with D unclear. This CDR3 comprises 12 residues. V was trimmed by 6 bases and J by 6 bases, leaving 10 bases between them. Germline V gene sequence: CDR1 LNHDA, CDR2 SQIVND (reference sequence). The full variable domain, rest sourced from reference TRBV19 and TRBJ2-3, is DGGITQSPKYLFRKEGQNVTLSCEQNLNHDAMYWYRQDPGQGLRLIYYSQIVNDFQKGDIAEGYSVSREKKESFPLTVTSAQKNPTAFYLCASSEQSDTQYFGPGTRLTVL.

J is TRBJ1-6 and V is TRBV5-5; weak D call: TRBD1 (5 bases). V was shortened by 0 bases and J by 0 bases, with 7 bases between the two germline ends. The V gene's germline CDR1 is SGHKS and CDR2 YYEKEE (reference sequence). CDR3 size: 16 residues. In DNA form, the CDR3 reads TGTGCCAGCAGCTTGGAGGGGTACTCCTATAATTCACCCCTCCACTTT. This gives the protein CASSLEGYSYNSPLHF.

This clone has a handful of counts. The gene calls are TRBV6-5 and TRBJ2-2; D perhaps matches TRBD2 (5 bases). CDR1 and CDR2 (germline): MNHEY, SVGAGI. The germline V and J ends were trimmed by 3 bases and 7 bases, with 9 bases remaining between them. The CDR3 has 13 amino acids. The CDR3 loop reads CASSYRGDGELFF. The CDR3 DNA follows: TGTGCCAGCAGTTATCGGGGTGACGGGGAGCTGTTTTTT.

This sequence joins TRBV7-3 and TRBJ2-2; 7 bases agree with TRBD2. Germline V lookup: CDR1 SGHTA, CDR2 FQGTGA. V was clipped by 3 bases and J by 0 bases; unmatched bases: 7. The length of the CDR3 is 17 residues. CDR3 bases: TGTGCCAGCAGCTTGCTAGCGGTTACCCCGAACACCGGGGAGCTGTTTTTT. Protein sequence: CASSLLAVTPNTGELFF.

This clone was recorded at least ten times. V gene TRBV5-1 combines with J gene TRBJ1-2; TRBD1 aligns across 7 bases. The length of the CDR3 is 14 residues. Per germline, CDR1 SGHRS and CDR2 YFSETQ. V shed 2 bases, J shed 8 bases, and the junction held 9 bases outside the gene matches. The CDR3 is CASSLSQGDGGYTF. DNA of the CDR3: TGCGCCAGCAGCTTATCCCAGGGGGACGGAGGCTACACCTTC.

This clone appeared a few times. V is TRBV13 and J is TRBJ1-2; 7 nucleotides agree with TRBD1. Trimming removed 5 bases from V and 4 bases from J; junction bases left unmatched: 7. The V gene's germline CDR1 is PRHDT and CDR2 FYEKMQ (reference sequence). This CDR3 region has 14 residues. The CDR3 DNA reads TGTGCCAGCAGCCGACAGGGTCTCGCCTATGGCTACACCTTC. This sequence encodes CASSRQGLAYGYTF. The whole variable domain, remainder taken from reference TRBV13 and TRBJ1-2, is AAGVIQSPRHLIKEKRETATLKCYPIPRHDTVYWYQQGPGQDPQFLISFYEKMQSDKGSIPDRFSAQQFSDYHSELNMSSLELGDSALYFCASSRQGLAYGYTFGSGTRLTVV.

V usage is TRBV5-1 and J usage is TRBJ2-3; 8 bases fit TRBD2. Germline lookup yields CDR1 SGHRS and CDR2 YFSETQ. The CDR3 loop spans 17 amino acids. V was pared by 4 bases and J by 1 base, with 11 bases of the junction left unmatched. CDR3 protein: CASSLTIAGLGTDTQYF. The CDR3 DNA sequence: TGCGCCAGCAGCCTAACCATAGCGGGGTTGGGCACAGATACGCAGTATTTT.

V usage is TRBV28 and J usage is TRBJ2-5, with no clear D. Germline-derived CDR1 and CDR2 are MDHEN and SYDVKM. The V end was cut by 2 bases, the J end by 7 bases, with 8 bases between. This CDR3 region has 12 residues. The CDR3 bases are TGTGCCAGCAGTTTACTTACGGGGACCCAGTACTTC. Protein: CASSLLTGTQYF.

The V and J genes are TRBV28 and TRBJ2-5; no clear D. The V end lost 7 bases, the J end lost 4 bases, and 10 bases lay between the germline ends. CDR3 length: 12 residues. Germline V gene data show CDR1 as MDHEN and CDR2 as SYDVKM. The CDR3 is CASTRRGETQYF. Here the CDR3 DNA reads TGTGCCAGCACCCGCCGAGGAGAGACCCAGTACTTC.

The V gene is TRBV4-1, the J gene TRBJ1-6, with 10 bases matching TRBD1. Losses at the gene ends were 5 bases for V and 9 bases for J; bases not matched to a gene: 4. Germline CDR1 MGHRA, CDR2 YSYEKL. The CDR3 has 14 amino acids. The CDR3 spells CASSNRDRGSPLHF. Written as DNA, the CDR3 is TGCGCCAGCAGCAACCGGGACAGGGGTTCACCCCTCCACTTT.

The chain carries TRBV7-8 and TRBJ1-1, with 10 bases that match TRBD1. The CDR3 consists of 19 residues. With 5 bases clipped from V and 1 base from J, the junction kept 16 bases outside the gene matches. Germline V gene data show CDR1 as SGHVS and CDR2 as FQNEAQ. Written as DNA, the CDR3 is TGTGCCAGCAGCCTAGTTTCGGGACAGGGGTTAGGAGGGAACACTGAAGCTTTCTTT. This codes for CASSLVSGQGLGGNTEAFF.

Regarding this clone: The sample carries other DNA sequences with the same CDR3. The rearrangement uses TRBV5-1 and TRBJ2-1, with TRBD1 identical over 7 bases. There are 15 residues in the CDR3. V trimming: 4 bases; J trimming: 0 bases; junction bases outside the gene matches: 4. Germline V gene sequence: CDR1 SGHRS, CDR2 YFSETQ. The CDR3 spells CASSPQGSSYNEQFF. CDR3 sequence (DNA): TGCGCCAGCAGCCCACAGGGGAGCTCCTACAATGAGCAGTTCTTC.

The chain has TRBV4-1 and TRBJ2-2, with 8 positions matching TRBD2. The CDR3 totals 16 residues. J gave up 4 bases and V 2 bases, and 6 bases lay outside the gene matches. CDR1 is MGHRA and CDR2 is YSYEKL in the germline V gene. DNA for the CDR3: TGCGCCAGCAGCCAATTAGCGGGATGGGGCACCGGGGAGCTGTTTTTT. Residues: CASSQLAGWGTGELFF.